The clone carrying this TCR beta chain turned up a few times. The TCR library protocol attached unique molecular identifiers to the individual cDNA molecules. TCRdb used MiXCR to reprocess the 5' RACE reads, holding one entry per CDR3 protein. The table includes fewer than 95,000 distinct CDR3 sequences, 16% detected once. The sample belongs to a study of early T cells in non-severe SARS-CoV-2 infection. Looking at the study overall: Sequenced material consisted of bulk RNA (from unsorted whole blood), and chains were unpaired.

Germline assignment: CDR1 SGHAT and CDR2 FQNNGV. V lost 0 bases to trimming and J lost 8 bases, with 16 bases between them. The CDR3 is made up of 15 amino acids. The TCR originated in an adult who was a healthcare worker with PCR-confirmed SARS-CoV-2 infection or an uninfected control (not recorded which). The sample consisted of whole blood, taken at baseline. This chain joins TRBV11-2 and TRBJ1-1; D is uncertain. The CDR3 sequence: CASSLEVGERTEAFF. The CDR3 DNA reads TGTGCCAGCAGCTTAGAAGTTGGGGAGCGCACAGAAGCTTTCTTT. The whole variable domain, filled in from reference TRBV11-2 and TRBJ1-1, reads EAGVAQSPRYKIIEKRQSVAFWCNPISGHATLYWYQQILGQGPKLLIQFQNNGVVDDSQLPKDRFSAERLKGVDSTLKIQPAKLEDSAVYLCASSLEVGERTEAFFGQGTRLTVV.